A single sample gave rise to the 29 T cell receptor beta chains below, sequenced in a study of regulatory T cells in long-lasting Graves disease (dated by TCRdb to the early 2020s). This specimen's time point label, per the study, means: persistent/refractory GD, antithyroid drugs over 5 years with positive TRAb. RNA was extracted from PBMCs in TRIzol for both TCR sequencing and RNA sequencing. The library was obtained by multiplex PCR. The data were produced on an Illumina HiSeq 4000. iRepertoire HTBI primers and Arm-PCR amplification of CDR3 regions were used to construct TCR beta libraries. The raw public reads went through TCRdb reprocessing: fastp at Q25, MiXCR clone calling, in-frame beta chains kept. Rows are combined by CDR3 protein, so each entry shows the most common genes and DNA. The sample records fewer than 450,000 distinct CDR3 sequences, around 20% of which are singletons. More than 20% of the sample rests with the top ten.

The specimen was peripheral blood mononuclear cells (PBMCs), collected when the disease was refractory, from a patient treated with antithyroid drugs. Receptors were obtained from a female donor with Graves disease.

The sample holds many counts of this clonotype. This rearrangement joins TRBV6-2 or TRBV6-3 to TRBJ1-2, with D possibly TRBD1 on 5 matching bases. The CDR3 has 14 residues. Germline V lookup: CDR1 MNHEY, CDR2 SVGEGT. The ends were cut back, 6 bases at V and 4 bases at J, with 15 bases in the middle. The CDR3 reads CASRGTRQVYGYTF. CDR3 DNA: TGTGCCAGCAGAGGGACCCGGCAGGTCTATGGCTACACCTTC.

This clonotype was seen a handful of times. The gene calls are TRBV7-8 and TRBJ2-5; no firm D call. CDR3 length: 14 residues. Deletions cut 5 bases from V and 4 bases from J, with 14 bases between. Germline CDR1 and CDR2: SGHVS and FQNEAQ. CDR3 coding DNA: TGTGCCAGCAGCGTATTTTCCAGTGGAGAGACCCAGTACTTC. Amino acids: CASSVFSSGETQYF.

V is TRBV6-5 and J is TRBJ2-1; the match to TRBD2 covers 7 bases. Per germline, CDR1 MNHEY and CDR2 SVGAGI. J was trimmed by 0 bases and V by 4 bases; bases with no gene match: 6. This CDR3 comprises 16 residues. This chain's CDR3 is CASSWAAGDSYNEQFF. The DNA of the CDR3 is TGTGCCAGCAGTTGGGCCGCGGGGGACTCCTACAATGAGCAGTTCTTC.

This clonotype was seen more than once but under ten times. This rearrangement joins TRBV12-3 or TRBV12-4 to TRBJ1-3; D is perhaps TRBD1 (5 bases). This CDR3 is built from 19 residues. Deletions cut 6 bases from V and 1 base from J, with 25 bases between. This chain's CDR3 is CASSPMTVRFQESGNTIYF. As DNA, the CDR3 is TGTGCCAGCAGCCCAATGACAGTTCGATTTCAGGAATCTGGAAACACCATATATTTT.

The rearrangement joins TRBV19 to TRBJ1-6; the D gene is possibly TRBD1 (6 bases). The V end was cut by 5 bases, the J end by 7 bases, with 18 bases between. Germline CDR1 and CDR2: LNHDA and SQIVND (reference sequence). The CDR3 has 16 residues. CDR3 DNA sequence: TGTGCCAGTAGTCCCACGCTAGGGACAAAGAATTCACCCCTCCACTTT. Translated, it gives CASSPTLGTKNSPLHF.

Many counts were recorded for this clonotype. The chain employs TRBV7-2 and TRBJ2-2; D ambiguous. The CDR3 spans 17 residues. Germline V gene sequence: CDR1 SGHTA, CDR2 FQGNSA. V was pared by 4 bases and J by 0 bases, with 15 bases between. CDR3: CASSSPWGHANTGELFF. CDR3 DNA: TGTGCCAGCAGCTCCCCCTGGGGTCACGCGAACACCGGGGAGCTGTTTTTT.

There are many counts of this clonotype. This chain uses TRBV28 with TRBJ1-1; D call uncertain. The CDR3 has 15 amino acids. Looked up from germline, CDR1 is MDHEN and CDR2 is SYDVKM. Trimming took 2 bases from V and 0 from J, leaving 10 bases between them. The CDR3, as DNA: TGTGCCAGCAGTTTAACAGACGTGATGAACACTGAAGCTTTCTTT. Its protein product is CASSLTDVMNTEAFF.

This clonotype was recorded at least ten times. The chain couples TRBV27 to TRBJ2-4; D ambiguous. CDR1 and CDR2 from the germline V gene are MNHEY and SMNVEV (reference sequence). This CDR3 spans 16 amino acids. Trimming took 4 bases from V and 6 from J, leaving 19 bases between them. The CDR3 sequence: CASSSKQTWTGNIQYF. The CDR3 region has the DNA TGTGCCAGCAGTTCCAAGCAAACATGGACCGGAAACATTCAGTACTTC.

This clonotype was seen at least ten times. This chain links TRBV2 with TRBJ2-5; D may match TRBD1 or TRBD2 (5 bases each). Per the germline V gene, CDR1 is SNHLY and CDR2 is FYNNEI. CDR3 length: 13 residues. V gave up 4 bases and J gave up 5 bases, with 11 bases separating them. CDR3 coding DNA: TGTGCCAGCAGTGTTCAATGGGGGGAGACCCAGTACTTC. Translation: CASSVQWGETQYF. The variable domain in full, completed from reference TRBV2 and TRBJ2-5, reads EPEVTQTPSHQVTQMGQEVILRCVPISNHLYFYWYRQILGQKVEFLVSFYNNEISEKSEIFDDQFSVERPDGSNFTLKIRSTKLEDSAMYFCASSVQWGETQYFGPGTRLLVL.

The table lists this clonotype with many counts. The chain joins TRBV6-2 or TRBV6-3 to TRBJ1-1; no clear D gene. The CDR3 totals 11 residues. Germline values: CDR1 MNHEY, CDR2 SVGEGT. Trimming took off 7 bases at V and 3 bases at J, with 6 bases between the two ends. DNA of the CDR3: TGTGCCAGCAAGAGCGACACTGAAGCTTTCTTT. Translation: CASKSDTEAFF.

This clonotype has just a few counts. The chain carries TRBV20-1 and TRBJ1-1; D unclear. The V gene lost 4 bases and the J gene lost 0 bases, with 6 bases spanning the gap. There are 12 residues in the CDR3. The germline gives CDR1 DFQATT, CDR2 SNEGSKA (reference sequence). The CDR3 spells CSANTVNTEAFF. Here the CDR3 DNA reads TGCAGTGCTAACACAGTGAACACTGAAGCTTTCTTT.

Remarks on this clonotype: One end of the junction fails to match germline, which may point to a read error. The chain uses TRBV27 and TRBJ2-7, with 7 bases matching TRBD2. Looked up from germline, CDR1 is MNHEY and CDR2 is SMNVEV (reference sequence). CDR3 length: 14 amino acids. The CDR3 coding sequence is TGTGTCAGCAGTTTAGCGGGCAGCCCCTACGAGCAGTACTTC. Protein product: CVSSLAGSPYEQYF.

This CDR3 reads CATSLGTGELTAKNIQYF. The DNA of the CDR3 is TGTGCCACCAGCCTTGGGACAGGGGAACTCACTGCCAAAAACATTCAGTACTTC. The chain uses TRBV15 and TRBJ2-4; TRBD1 matches at 10 bases. The V and J ends lost 5 bases and 1 base, in that order; junction bases with no gene match: 11. CDR1 LNHNV and CDR2 YYDKDF come from the germline V gene (reference sequence). There are 18 residues in the CDR3.

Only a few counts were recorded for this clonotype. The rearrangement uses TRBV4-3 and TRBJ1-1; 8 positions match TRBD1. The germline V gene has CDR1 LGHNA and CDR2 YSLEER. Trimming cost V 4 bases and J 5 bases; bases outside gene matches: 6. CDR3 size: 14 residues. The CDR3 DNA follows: TGCGCCAGCAGCCCCGATGACAGGGGTACTGAAGCTTTCTTT. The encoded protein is CASSPDDRGTEAFF.

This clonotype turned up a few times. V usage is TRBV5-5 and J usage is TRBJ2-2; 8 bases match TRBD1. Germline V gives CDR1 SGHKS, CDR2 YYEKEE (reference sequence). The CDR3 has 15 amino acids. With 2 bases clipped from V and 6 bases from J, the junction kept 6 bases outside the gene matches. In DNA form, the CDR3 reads TGTGCCAGCAGCTTTGGACAGGGCCGCGCCGGGGAGCTGTTTTTT. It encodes CASSFGQGRAGELFF.

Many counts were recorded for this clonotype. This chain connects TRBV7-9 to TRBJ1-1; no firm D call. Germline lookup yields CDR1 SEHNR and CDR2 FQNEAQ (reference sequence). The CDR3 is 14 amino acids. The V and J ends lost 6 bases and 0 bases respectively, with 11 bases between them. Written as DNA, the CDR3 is TGTGCCAGCAGGGCCGCGTCCTTGAACACTGAAGCTTTCTTT. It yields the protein CASRAASLNTEAFF.

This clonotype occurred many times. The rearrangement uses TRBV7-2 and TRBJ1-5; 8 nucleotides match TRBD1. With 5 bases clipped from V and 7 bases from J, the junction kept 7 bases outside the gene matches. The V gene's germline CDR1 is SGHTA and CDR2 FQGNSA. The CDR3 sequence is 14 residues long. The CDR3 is CASSLGRGRQPQHF. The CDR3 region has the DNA TGTGCCAGCAGCCTAGGCAGGGGGCGGCAGCCCCAGCATTTT. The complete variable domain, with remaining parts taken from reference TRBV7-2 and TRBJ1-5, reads GAGVSQSPSNKVTEKGKDVELRCDPISGHTALYWYRQSLGQGLEFLIYFQGNSAPDKSGLPSDRFSAERTGGSVSTLTIQRTQQEDSAVYLCASSLGRGRQPQHFGDGTRLSIL.

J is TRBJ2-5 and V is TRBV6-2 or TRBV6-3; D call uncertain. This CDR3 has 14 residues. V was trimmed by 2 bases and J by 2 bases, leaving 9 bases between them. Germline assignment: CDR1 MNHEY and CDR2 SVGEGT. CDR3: CASSYIHSQETQYF. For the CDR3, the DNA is TGTGCCAGCAGTTACATCCACAGTCAAGAGACCCAGTACTTC.

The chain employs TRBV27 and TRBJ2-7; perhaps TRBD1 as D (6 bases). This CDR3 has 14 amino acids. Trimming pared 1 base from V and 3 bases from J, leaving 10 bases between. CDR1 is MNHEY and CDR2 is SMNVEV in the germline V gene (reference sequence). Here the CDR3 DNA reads TGTGCCAGCAGTTTATATCAGGGGTACTACGAGCAGTACTTC. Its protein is CASSLYQGYYEQYF.

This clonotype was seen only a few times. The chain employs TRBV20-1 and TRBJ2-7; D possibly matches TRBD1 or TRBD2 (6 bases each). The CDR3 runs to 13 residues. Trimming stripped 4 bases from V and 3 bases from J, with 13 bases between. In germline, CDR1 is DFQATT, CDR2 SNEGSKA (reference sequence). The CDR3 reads CSAMGAGNYEQYF. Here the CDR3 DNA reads TGCAGTGCTATGGGGGCGGGGAACTACGAGCAGTACTTC.

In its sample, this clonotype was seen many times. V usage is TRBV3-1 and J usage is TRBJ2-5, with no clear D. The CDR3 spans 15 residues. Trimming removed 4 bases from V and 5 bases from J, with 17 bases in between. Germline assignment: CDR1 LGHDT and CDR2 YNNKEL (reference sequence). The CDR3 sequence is CASSPSGLTAETQYF. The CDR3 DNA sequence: TGTGCCAGCAGCCCCTCAGGCCTAACCGCGGAGACCCAGTACTTC.

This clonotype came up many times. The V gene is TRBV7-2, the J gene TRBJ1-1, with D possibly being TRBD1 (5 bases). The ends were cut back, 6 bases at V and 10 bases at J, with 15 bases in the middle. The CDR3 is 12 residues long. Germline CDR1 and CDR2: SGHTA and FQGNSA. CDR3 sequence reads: CASSRPGLVAFF. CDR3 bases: TGTGCCAGCAGTCGTCCAGGGCTAGTAGCTTTCTTT.

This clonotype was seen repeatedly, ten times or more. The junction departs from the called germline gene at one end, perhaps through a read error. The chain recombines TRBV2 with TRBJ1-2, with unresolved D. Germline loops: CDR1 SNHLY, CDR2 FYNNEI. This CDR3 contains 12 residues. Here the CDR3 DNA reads TGTGCCAGCAGGGAAGACACTTATGGCTACACCTTC. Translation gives CASREDTYGYTF.

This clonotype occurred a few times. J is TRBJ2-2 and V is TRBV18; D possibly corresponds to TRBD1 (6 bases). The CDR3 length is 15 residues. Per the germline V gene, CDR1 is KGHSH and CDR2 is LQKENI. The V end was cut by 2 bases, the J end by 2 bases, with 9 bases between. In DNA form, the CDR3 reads TGTGCCAGCTCACCAAGACAGGTTAACACCGGGGAGCTGTTTTTT. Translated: CASSPRQVNTGELFF.

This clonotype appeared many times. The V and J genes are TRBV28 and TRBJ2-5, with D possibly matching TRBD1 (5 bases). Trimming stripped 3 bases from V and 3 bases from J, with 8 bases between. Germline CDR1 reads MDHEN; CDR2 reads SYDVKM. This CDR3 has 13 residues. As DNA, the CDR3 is TGTGCCAGCAGTTTCAGGGTAAAAGAGACCCAGTACTTC. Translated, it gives CASSFRVKETQYF.

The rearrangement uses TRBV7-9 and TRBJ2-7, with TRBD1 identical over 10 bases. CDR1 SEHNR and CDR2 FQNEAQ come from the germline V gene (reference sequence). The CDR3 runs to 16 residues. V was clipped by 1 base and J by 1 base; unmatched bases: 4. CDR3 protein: CASSLVPGQGSYEQYF. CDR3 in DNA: TGTGCCAGCAGCTTAGTTCCGGGACAGGGGTCCTACGAGCAGTACTTC.

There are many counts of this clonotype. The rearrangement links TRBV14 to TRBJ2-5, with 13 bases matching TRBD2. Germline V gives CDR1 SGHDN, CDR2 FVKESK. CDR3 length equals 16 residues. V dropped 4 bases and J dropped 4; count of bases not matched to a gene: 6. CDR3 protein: CASSRTSGGLIETQYF. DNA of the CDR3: TGTGCCAGCAGCCGGACTAGCGGGGGCCTGATAGAGACCCAGTACTTC.

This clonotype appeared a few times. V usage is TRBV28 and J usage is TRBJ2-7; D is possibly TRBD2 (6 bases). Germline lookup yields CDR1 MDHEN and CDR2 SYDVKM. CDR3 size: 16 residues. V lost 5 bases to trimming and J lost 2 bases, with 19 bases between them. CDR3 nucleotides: TGTGCCAGCAGTCCCACGGGCGTCGGGGGACCCTACGAGCAGTACTTC. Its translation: CASSPTGVGGPYEQYF.

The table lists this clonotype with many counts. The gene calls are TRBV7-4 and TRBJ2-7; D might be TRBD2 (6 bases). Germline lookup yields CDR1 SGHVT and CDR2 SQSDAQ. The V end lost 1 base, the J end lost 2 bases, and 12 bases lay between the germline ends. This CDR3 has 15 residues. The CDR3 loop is CASSLGSSVPYEQYF. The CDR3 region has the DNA TGTGCCAGCAGCTTAGGGTCTAGCGTTCCCTACGAGCAGTACTTC.